Following are 14 T cell receptor beta chains from one sample sequenced in a study of response to subunit inactivated influenza vaccine (dated by TCRdb to the late 2010s). Libraries were made using RT-PCR. TCRdb names Illumina HiSeq 2500 as the instrument used. TCRdb handled the public reads itself, with Q25 trimming in fastp and clone calling in MiXCR, and kept productive beta chains. Here each entry gathers all rows of one CDR3 protein and keeps the most common genes and DNA. For this sample there are 500,000 or so distinct CDR3 sequences; more than 15% appear just once. The ten largest clonotypes hold 3% of the sample. The sequencing here drew on CD4+ T cells sorted from PBMCs, taken less than 25 months after vaccination. All receptors come from a man aged 45 to 70 who received an inactivated influenza vaccine. Donor details come from another sample of the same person, matched by shared clones.

The chain joins TRBV6-6 to TRBJ1-5; unclear D gene. Between the trimmed V and J ends, which lost 5 bases and 4 bases, there was a span of 9 bases. Germline assignment: CDR1 MNHNY and CDR2 SVGAGI (reference sequence). The CDR3 contains 13 residues. The CDR3 DNA is TGTGCCAGCAGTGTGACCAGGAATCAGCCCCAGCATTTT. Translating gives CASSVTRNQPQHF.

Worth noting for this clonotype: A read error may account for a junction end that differs from germline. The CDR3 loop reads CSARPDNRDNPIF. CDR3 DNA sequence: TGCAGTGCTAGACCCGACAACAGAGATAATCCAATCTTC. This chain links TRBV20-1 with TRBJ2-1; D is ambiguous. CDR1 DFQATT and CDR2 SNEGSKA come from the germline V gene (reference sequence). The CDR3 runs 13 residues.

This clonotype came up a few times. The CDR3: CSARDRGLGETQYF. For the CDR3, the DNA is TGCAGTGCTAGGGACAGGGGGCTCGGAGAGACCCAGTACTTC. The chain is built from TRBV20-1 and TRBJ2-5, with 11 bases fitting TRBD1. CDR1 is DFQATT, CDR2 SNEGSKA, per germline (reference sequence). V shed 3 bases and J 4 bases; nucleotides not matched to a gene: 4. This CDR3 has 14 residues.

The rearrangement uses TRBV20-1 and TRBJ2-7; 11 bases match TRBD1. J was trimmed by 7 bases and V by 8 bases; bases with no gene match: 7. Germline values: CDR1 DFQATT, CDR2 SNEGSKA (reference sequence). The CDR3 consists of 12 residues. CDR3 in amino acids: CSTGQGAREQYF. In DNA form, the CDR3 reads TGCAGTACTGGACAGGGGGCGCGTGAGCAGTACTTC.

A few counts support this clonotype. This rearrangement joins TRBV5-1 to TRBJ2-1, with D unresolved. CDR1 is SGHRS, CDR2 YFSETQ, per germline. V was clipped by 4 bases and J by 3 bases, with 14 bases between them. The CDR3 is 15 residues long. CDR3 sequence reads: CASSPDAFGYNEQFF. The CDR3 DNA follows: TGCGCCAGCAGCCCGGATGCGTTCGGCTACAATGAGCAGTTCTTC.

Concerning this clonotype: An end of the junction differs from the germline gene, which may be a read error. The chain recombines TRBV7-8 with TRBJ2-1; 9 bases match TRBD1. The CDR3 consists of 11 residues. The V gene's germline CDR1 is SGHVS and CDR2 FQNEAQ. The CDR3 sequence is CASTTGTGTVF. The CDR3, as DNA: TGTGCCAGCACCACCGGGACAGGGACTGTCTTC.

This chain uses TRBV6-5 with TRBJ2-7, with D unresolved. Germline assignment: CDR1 MNHEY and CDR2 SVGAGI. V dropped 0 bases and J dropped 2 bases, with 14 bases sitting between them. This CDR3 has 16 amino acids. The CDR3 spells CASSYSHRAVTYEQYF. As DNA, the CDR3 is TGTGCCAGCAGTTACTCCCACCGGGCGGTTACCTACGAGCAGTACTTC.

This rearrangement joins TRBV6-1 to TRBJ1-5; D not certain. Trimming removed 3 bases at V and 0 bases at J, with 12 bases between. The CDR3 is 16 amino acids. Germline V lookup: CDR1 MNHNS, CDR2 SASEGT. DNA of the CDR3: TGTGCCAGCAGTGATATTGGGTGGGATAGCAATCAGCCCCAGCATTTT. This translates into CASSDIGWDSNQPQHF.

This sequence joins TRBV15 and TRBJ1-5; weak D call: TRBD1 (5 bases). The CDR3 runs to 16 residues. V was trimmed by 4 bases and J by 4 bases, leaving 17 bases between them. The germline CDR1 and CDR2 sequences are LNHNV and YYDKDF (reference sequence). The CDR3 DNA reads TGTGCCACCAGCACATCAGGGCGGGAGAAGAATCAGCCCCAGCATTTT. Its translation is CATSTSGREKNQPQHF.

This clonotype showed up just a few times. Here the CDR3 DNA reads TGCGCCAGCAGCTTAGGGCAGGCGAGCTCCTACAATGAGCAGTTCTTC. Amino acid sequence: CASSLGQASSYNEQFF. The V and J genes are TRBV5-1 and TRBJ2-1; D gene ambiguous. The CDR3 runs 16 residues. V was cut by 2 bases and J by 0 bases, with 12 bases left in between. Germline V CDR1 and CDR2: SGHRS, YFSETQ.

This rearrangement joins TRBV20-1 to TRBJ1-5; TRBD1 matches at 7 bases. CDR1 is DFQATT and CDR2 is SNEGSKA in the germline V gene (reference sequence). The CDR3 is 14 residues long. Unmatched junction bases numbered 13, after V lost 5 bases and J lost 9 bases. The CDR3 nucleotides read TGCAGTGCTGGACCGACAGGGCTATTCGGGCCCCAGCATTTT. It is translated as CSAGPTGLFGPQHF.

This clonotype was counted a few times. The chain is built from TRBV7-2 and TRBJ1-5; D unclear. V was shortened by 7 bases and J by 0 bases, with 4 bases between the two germline ends. The CDR3 runs 12 residues. The V gene's germline CDR1 is SGHTA and CDR2 FQGNSA. CDR3 residues: CASTDSNQPQHF. For the CDR3, the DNA is TGTGCCAGCACCGATAGCAATCAGCCCCAGCATTTT.

For the CDR3, the DNA is TGTGCCAGCAGACGGACAGGGGTTGGCTACGAGCAGTACTTC. This translates into CASRRTGVGYEQYF. The genes are TRBV12-3 or TRBV12-4 and TRBJ2-7; 9 bases are shared with TRBD1. The CDR3 spans 14 residues. Trimming at V came to 6 bases and at J to 3 bases, leaving 6 bases not matched to a gene.

This chain links TRBV5-1 with TRBJ2-1; possibly TRBD1 for D (6 bases). Germline loops: CDR1 SGHRS, CDR2 YFSETQ. Trimming removed 4 bases from V and 2 bases from J, with 16 bases in between. The CDR3 is 16 residues long. CDR3: CASSERFRDTYNEQFF. CDR3 sequence (DNA): TGCGCCAGCAGCGAAAGGTTCAGGGACACCTACAATGAGCAGTTCTTC.